The rows below give T cell receptor beta chains drawn from one sample of a study of T cell changes during pregnancy in multiple sclerosis. The data were produced by immunoSEQ multiplex PCR, yet TCRdb's version contains in-frame clones alone and is incomplete. The table records 75,000 to 95,000 clones, around 90% of them present only once. This specimen consisted of peripheral blood, obtained in the first trimester of pregnancy. The receptors were sampled from a female donor in good health, enrolled as a control in a pregnancy study. Both conserved end residues are part of each CDR3. A D gene is named only where the DNA matches it firmly. Clone sizes are given selectively: once, few, many, or a class where the clone is expanded.

D gene: NA
V gene: TRBV28
J gene: TRBJ1-2
clone size: NA
CDR3 protein: CASSLRTWLDSDYGYTF
CDR3 DNA: TGTGCCAGCAGCTTGAGAACATGGTTAGACAGCGACTATGGCTACACCTTC

D gene: TRBD2
V gene: TRBV5-1
J gene: TRBJ2-1
clone size: once
CDR3 protein: CASSGGTSVYNEQFF
CDR3 DNA: TGCGCCAGCAGCGGGGGGACTAGCGTCTACAATGAGCAGTTCTTC

D gene: TRBD1
V gene: TRBV5-1
J gene: TRBJ1-1
clone size: NA
CDR3 protein: CASSTTGGFEAFF
CDR3 DNA: TGCGCCAGCAGCACGACAGGGGGCTTTGAAGCTTTCTTT

D gene: TRBD1
V gene: TRBV10-3
J gene: TRBJ1-2
clone size: NA
CDR3 protein: CAIRGQGAKYGYTF
CDR3 DNA: TGTGCCATCAGAGGACAGGGGGCGAAGTATGGCTACACCTTC

D gene: TRBD1
V gene: TRBV6-6
J gene: TRBJ2-7
clone size: NA
CDR3 protein: CASSYRGQGFSYEQYF
CDR3 DNA: TGTGCCAGCAGTTACCGTGGACAGGGTTTCTCCTACGAGCAGTACTTC

D gene: NA
V gene: TRBV4-1
J gene: TRBJ1-5
clone size: NA
CDR3 protein: CAIGWLGDNQPQHF
CDR3 DNA: TGCGCCATCGGCTGGTTGGGAGACAATCAGCCCCAGCATTTT

D gene: NA
V gene: TRBV15
J gene: TRBJ1-1
clone size: NA
CDR3 protein: CATSSPRGARDEAFF
CDR3 DNA: TGTGCCACCAGCAGCCCGCGGGGGGCGCGGGATGAAGCTTTCTTT

D gene: TRBD1
V gene: TRBV5-6
J gene: TRBJ1-6
clone size: once
CDR3 protein: CASSFPGTENSPLHF
CDR3 DNA: TGTGCCAGCAGCTTCCCCGGGACAGAGAATTCACCCCTCCACTTT

D gene: NA
V gene: TRBV29-1
J gene: TRBJ1-2
clone size: NA
CDR3 protein: CSVEVATAAGGYTF
CDR3 DNA: TGCAGCGTTGAGGTCGCGACAGCCGCGGGAGGCTACACCTTC

D gene: NA
V gene: TRBV6-5
J gene: TRBJ1-2
clone size: NA
CDR3 protein: CASLGVPGEDGYTF
CDR3 DNA: TGTGCCAGCCTCGGGGTCCCGGGAGAGGATGGCTACACCTTC

D gene: NA
V gene: TRBV11-2
J gene: TRBJ1-2
clone size: NA
CDR3 protein: CASSPTPVGVGYTF
CDR3 DNA: TGTGCCAGCAGCCCCACCCCAGTAGGGGTCGGCTACACCTTC

D gene: TRBD1
V gene: TRBV5-1
J gene: TRBJ1-4
clone size: NA
CDR3 protein: CASSWGVGGREKLFF
CDR3 DNA: TGCGCCAGCAGCTGGGGTGTAGGGGGCAGGGAAAAACTGTTTTTT

D gene: NA
V gene: TRBV28
J gene: TRBJ2-7
clone size: NA
CDR3 protein: CASSLPLAQATSEQYF
CDR3 DNA: TGTGCCAGCAGCCTCCCCCTTGCCCAGGCAACTAGCGAGCAGTACTTC

D gene: TRBD2
V gene: TRBV29-1
J gene: TRBJ2-1
clone size: NA
CDR3 protein: CSVGSRGGSAYNEQFF
CDR3 DNA: TGCAGCGTTGGGTCGCGGGGGGGTTCGGCCTACAATGAGCAGTTCTTC

D gene: TRBD1
V gene: TRBV6-1
J gene: TRBJ1-2
clone size: NA
CDR3 protein: CAGRQGARYGYTF
CDR3 DNA: TGTGCCGGCCGACAGGGGGCGCGCTATGGCTACACCTTC

D gene: NA
V gene: TRBV28
J gene: TRBJ1-1
clone size: NA
CDR3 protein: CASATTRRGTEAFF
CDR3 DNA: TGTGCCTCCGCCACAACGCGTAGGGGAACTGAAGCTTTCTTT

D gene: NA
V gene: TRBV18
J gene: TRBJ1-6
clone size: few
CDR3 protein: CASSRDRSNSPLHF
CDR3 DNA: TGTGCCAGCTCACGCGACAGGAGCAATTCACCCCTCCACTTT

D gene: TRBD1
V gene: TRBV19
J gene: TRBJ2-7
clone size: NA
CDR3 protein: CASSVRTGVAYEQYF
CDR3 DNA: TGTGCCAGTAGTGTGAGGACAGGGGTTGCCTACGAGCAGTACTTC

D gene: TRBD1
V gene: TRBV19
J gene: TRBJ1-2
clone size: once
CDR3 protein: CASSIGQQGGYGYTF
CDR3 DNA: TGTGCCAGTAGTATAGGACAACAGGGGGGATATGGCTACACCTTC

D gene: TRBD1
V gene: TRBV6-1
J gene: TRBJ1-1
clone size: once
CDR3 protein: CASSEARTGPNTEAFF
CDR3 DNA: TGTGCCAGCAGTGAAGCCCGGACAGGGCCAAACACTGAAGCTTTCTTT

D gene: TRBD1
V gene: TRBV4-2
J gene: TRBJ2-3
clone size: NA
CDR3 protein: CASSIPGQEVASTDTQYF
CDR3 DNA: TGTGCCAGCAGCATCCCGGGACAGGAGGTTGCTAGCACAGATACGCAGTATTTT

D gene: NA
V gene: TRBV18
J gene: TRBJ1-2
clone size: few
CDR3 protein: CASSPTVMGAGYTF
CDR3 DNA: TGTGCCAGCTCACCTACGGTCATGGGCGCTGGCTACACCTTC

D gene: NA
V gene: TRBV7-9
J gene: TRBJ2-1
clone size: NA
CDR3 protein: CASSGVSGQNEQFF
CDR3 DNA: TGTGCCAGCAGCGGCGTGAGCGGCCAGAATGAGCAGTTCTTC

D gene: NA
V gene: TRBV28
J gene: TRBJ1-2
clone size: NA
CDR3 protein: CASSDDRGLLPWGYGYTF
CDR3 DNA: TGTGCCAGCAGTGATGACCGAGGACTCCTCCCTTGGGGCTATGGCTACACCTTC

D gene: TRBD2
V gene: TRBV7-9
J gene: TRBJ2-2
clone size: NA
CDR3 protein: CASSTRTSGGTGELFF
CDR3 DNA: TGTGCCAGCAGCACCAGGACTAGCGGGGGCACCGGGGAGCTGTTTTTT

D gene: NA
V gene: TRBV19
J gene: TRBJ1-1
clone size: NA
CDR3 protein: CASSISPGAMRWTEAFF
CDR3 DNA: TGTGCCAGTAGTATCTCTCCAGGGGCAATGAGGTGGACTGAAGCTTTCTTT

D gene: NA
V gene: TRBV6-6
J gene: TRBJ2-5
clone size: NA
CDR3 protein: CASSYPGAQYF
CDR3 DNA: TGTGCCAGCAGTTACCCCGGGGCCCAGTACTTC

D gene: NA
V gene: TRBV7-9
J gene: TRBJ1-2
clone size: NA
CDR3 protein: CASSSLGGSDYGYTF
CDR3 DNA: TGTGCCAGCAGCTCCCTGGGGGGGTCAGACTATGGCTACACCTTC

D gene: NA
V gene: TRBV6-6
J gene: TRBJ1-1
clone size: once
CDR3 protein: CASSYTDSKTEAFF
CDR3 DNA: TGTGCCAGCAGTTACACGGACAGTAAAACTGAAGCTTTCTTT

D gene: NA
V gene: TRBV9
J gene: TRBJ2-2
clone size: NA
CDR3 protein: CASSAGPTGELFF
CDR3 DNA: TGTGCCAGCAGCGCGGGTCCCACCGGGGAGCTGTTTTTT

D gene: TRBD1
V gene: TRBV4-1
J gene: TRBJ2-7
clone size: NA
CDR3 protein: CASSHRTGPRGQDYEQYF
CDR3 DNA: TGCGCCAGCAGCCACCGGACAGGGCCGAGGGGGCAAGACTACGAGCAGTACTTC

D gene: TRBD2
V gene: TRBV11-2
J gene: TRBJ2-1
clone size: NA
CDR3 protein: CASSLGLAGGIYNEQFF
CDR3 DNA: TGTGCCAGCAGCCTAGGACTAGCGGGAGGGATCTACAATGAGCAGTTCTTC